Shown below are 13 T cell receptor beta chains from a single sample sequenced in a study of blood T cell repertoires in COVID-19. Measured with immunoSEQ multiplex PCR; TCRdb has only the in-frame clones, and not every one. The top ten hold approximately 1.3% of the sample, which has about 250,000 clones, about 90% seen once. The sequenced material came from peripheral blood. The receptors shown here come from an elderly man with acute or convalescent COVID-19.

The chain recombines TRBV6-6 with TRBJ1-2, with 7 bases lining up with TRBD1. The CDR3 runs to 15 residues. The germline CDR1 and CDR2 sequences are MNHNY and SVGAGI (reference sequence). Germline trimming cut 7 bases from V and 0 bases from J; bases unmatched to any gene: 8. The DNA for the CDR3 is TGTGCCAGCACCCAGCAGGGGGTAACTAACTATGGCTACACCTTC. Its translation is CASTQQGVTNYGYTF.

The chain couples TRBV5-6 to TRBJ1-6; perhaps TRBD1 as D (6 bases). Trimming left V 2 bases short and J 7 bases short, with 10 bases between. CDR3 length: 14 amino acids. Germline lookup yields CDR1 SGHDT and CDR2 YYEEEE. The CDR3 nucleotides are TGTGCCAGCAGCTTCCCAACAGGGAATTCACCCCTCCACTTT. It yields the protein CASSFPTGNSPLHF.

The chain has TRBV5-1 and TRBJ2-6; possibly TRBD1 for D (6 bases). Trimming removed 0 bases at V and 0 bases at J, with 10 bases between. The germline V gene encodes CDR1 SGHRS and CDR2 YFSETQ. CDR3 length: 17 amino acids. In DNA form, the CDR3 reads TGCGCCAGCAGCTTGGGGCAGGGGAGCTCTGGGGCCAACGTCCTGACTTTC. Protein: CASSLGQGSSGANVLTF.

This chain connects TRBV19 to TRBJ1-1; no clear D. Germline assignment: CDR1 LNHDA and CDR2 SQIVND (reference sequence). CDR3 size: 15 residues. V shed 1 base and J shed 2 bases, with 11 bases lying between them. The CDR3 spells CASSIGPGQNTEAFF. DNA of the CDR3: TGTGCCAGTAGTATAGGACCGGGTCAAAACACTGAAGCTTTCTTT. Based on the CDR3 plus reference TRBV19 and TRBJ1-1, the full variable domain is DGGITQSPKYLFRKEGQNVTLSCEQNLNHDAMYWYRQDPGQGLRLIYYSQIVNDFQKGDIAEGYSVSREKKESFPLTVTSAQKNPTAFYLCASSIGPGQNTEAFFGQGTRLTVV.

The gene calls are TRBV3-1 (or the pseudogene TRBV3-2) and TRBJ2-2; 8 bases are shared with TRBD2. The CDR3 is 15 amino acids. V dropped 3 bases and J dropped 6; count of bases not matched to a gene: 6. Germline values: CDR1 LGHDT, CDR2 YNNKEL (reference sequence). Here the CDR3 DNA reads TGTGCCAGCAGCCAGCCGGGACTAGAAGCCGGGGAGCTGTTTTTT. This codes for CASSQPGLEAGELFF.

This chain connects TRBV10-2 to TRBJ2-7, with D possibly being TRBD1 (6 bases). CDR1 and CDR2 from the germline V gene are WSHSY and SAAADI. This CDR3 comprises 13 residues. Trimming took off 6 bases at V and 1 base at J, with 10 bases between the two ends. The CDR3 here is CASRETGSYEQYF. The DNA for the CDR3 is TGCGCCAGCAGGGAGACAGGATCCTACGAGCAGTACTTC.

This chain joins TRBV18 and TRBJ2-1; 7 bases are a match to TRBD2. CDR3 length: 15 amino acids. Germline V gives CDR1 KGHSH, CDR2 LQKENI. J lost 7 bases, V lost 1 base, and 7 bases had no gene match. The CDR3 region has the DNA TGTGCCAGCTCACCACAGTCGGGGGGAACTAATGAGCAGTTCTTC. Translated: CASSPQSGGTNEQFF.

The gene calls are TRBV6-6 and TRBJ1-2, with 7 bases fitting TRBD1. Germline CDR1 is MNHNY and CDR2 is SVGAGI (reference sequence). The CDR3 length is 14 residues. V dropped 6 bases and J dropped 8; count of bases not matched to a gene: 12. CDR3 DNA: TGTGCCAGCAGAATGACAGGGCACATGGGAGGCTACACCTTC. It codes for CASRMTGHMGGYTF.

The V gene is TRBV6-2 or TRBV6-3, the J gene TRBJ2-7; D uncertain. The V and J ends lost 2 bases and 3 bases respectively, with 17 bases between them. Germline lookup yields CDR1 MNHEY and CDR2 SVGEGT. The CDR3 loop spans 16 amino acids. The CDR3: CASSYAGNPAIYEQYF. The CDR3 DNA sequence: TGTGCCAGCAGTTACGCAGGAAACCCTGCAATCTACGAGCAGTACTTC.

About this clone: Other DNA sequences within the sample encode an identical CDR3. The chain has TRBV19 and TRBJ2-5, with TRBD1 matching over 8 bases. J was trimmed by 4 bases and V by 4 bases; bases with no gene match: 5. Germline lookup yields CDR1 LNHDA and CDR2 SQIVND (reference sequence). The CDR3 is 14 residues long. The CDR3 reads CASSTTGGGETQYF. CDR3 DNA sequence: TGTGCCAGTAGTACAACAGGGGGTGGAGAGACCCAGTACTTC. Full variable domain (outside the CDR3, taken from reference TRBV19 and TRBJ2-5): DGGITQSPKYLFRKEGQNVTLSCEQNLNHDAMYWYRQDPGQGLRLIYYSQIVNDFQKGDIAEGYSVSREKKESFPLTVTSAQKNPTAFYLCASSTTGGGETQYFGPGTRLLVL.

This clone has a count of ten or more. The chain employs TRBV6-4 and TRBJ1-1, with TRBD1 matching 10 bases. The CDR3 sequence is 14 residues long. Per germline, CDR1 MRHNA and CDR2 SNTAGT. The trim removed 6 bases at V and 5 bases at J, leaving 6 bases unmatched. The CDR3 DNA is TGTGCCAGCAGACCTGGACAGGGGGTTACTGAAGCTTTCTTT. This codes for CASRPGQGVTEAFF.

This rearrangement joins TRBV28 to TRBJ2-7; maybe TRBD2 (6 bases). Trimming took 7 bases from V and 3 from J, leaving 16 bases between them. The CDR3 loop spans 14 amino acids. The germline gives CDR1 MDHEN, CDR2 SYDVKM. The CDR3: CASTPGGRVYEQYF. CDR3 DNA: TGTGCCAGCACTCCCGGGGGTAGGGTCTACGAGCAGTACTTC.

J is TRBJ1-1 and V is TRBV19; 12 bases are a match to TRBD1. CDR1 and CDR2 from the germline V gene are LNHDA and SQIVND (reference sequence). Trimming removed 4 bases from V and 2 bases from J; junction bases left unmatched: 5. The CDR3 extends over 16 amino acids. CDR3 sequence reads: CASSRGQGAYNTEAFF. CDR3 sequence (DNA): TGTGCCAGTAGTAGGGGACAGGGGGCCTACAACACTGAAGCTTTCTTT. The complete variable domain, with remaining parts taken from reference TRBV19 and TRBJ1-1, reads DGGITQSPKYLFRKEGQNVTLSCEQNLNHDAMYWYRQDPGQGLRLIYYSQIVNDFQKGDIAEGYSVSREKKESFPLTVTSAQKNPTAFYLCASSRGQGAYNTEAFFGQGTRLTVV.